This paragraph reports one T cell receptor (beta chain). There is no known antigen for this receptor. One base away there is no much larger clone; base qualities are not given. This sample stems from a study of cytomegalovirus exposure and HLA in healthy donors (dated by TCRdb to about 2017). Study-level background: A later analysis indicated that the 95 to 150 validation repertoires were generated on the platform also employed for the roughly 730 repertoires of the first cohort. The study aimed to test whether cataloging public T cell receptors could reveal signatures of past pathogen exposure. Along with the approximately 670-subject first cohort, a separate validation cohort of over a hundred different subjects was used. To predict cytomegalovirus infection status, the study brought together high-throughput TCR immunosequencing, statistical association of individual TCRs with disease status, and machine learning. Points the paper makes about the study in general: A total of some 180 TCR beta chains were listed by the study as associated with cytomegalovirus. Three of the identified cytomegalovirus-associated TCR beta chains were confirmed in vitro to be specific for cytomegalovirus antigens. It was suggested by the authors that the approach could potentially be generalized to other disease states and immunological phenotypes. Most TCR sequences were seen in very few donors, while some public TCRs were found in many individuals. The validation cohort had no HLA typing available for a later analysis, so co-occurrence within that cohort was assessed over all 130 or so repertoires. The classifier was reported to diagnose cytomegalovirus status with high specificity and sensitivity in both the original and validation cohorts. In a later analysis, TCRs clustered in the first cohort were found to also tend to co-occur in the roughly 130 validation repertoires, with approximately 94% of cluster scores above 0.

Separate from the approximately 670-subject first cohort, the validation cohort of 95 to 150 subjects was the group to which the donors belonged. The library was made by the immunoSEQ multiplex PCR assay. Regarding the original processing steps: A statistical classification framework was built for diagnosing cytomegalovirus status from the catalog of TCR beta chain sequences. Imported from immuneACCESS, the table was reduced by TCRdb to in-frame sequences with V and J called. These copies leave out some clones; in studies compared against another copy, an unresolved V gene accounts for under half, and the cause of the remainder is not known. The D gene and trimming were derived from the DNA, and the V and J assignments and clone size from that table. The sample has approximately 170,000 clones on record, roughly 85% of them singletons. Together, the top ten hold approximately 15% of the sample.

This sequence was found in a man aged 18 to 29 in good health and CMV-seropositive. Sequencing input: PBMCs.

The CDR3 corresponds to CASSLGTGTDTQYF. The DNA sequence is TGTGCCAGCAGTTTAGGGACAGGGACAGATACGCAGTATTTT. The sequence joins TRBV28 to TRBJ2-3, with 9 middle bases fitting TRBD1. Spanning cysteine to phenylalanine, the CDR3 consists of 14 amino acids. The CDR3 DNA has 42 bases and is translated from base 1. V and J are trimmed by 2 bases and 3 bases, and the gene matches miss 0 bases of the junction. The germline V gene provides CDR1 MDHEN and CDR2 SYDVKM.